These 32 T cell receptor beta chains were all obtained from the same sample, sequenced in a study of blood T cell repertoires in COVID-19. TCRdb's copy holds only in-frame clones and misses some; the assay was immunoSEQ multiplex PCR. This sample carries approximately 120,000 clones, 80% of them seen once, and the ten largest clones take about 4.5%. What was sequenced was peripheral blood. These receptors came from a human donor in a cohort sampled during active or convalescent COVID-19.

The rearrangement links TRBV9 to TRBJ2-1; D is perhaps TRBD2 (5 bases). Trimming pared 4 bases from V and 4 bases from J, leaving 15 bases between. CDR3 length: 15 amino acids. Germline lookup yields CDR1 SGDLS and CDR2 YYNGEE. The CDR3 coding sequence is TGTGCCAGCAGCCCAAGGCCTAGCTCATACAATGAGCAGTTCTTC. Translated: CASSPRPSSYNEQFF.

The CDR3 bases are TGTGCCATCAGTGACAATGGAAACACCATATATTTT. It specifies CAISDNGNTIYF. The chain employs TRBV10-3 and TRBJ1-3; no clear D. The germline V gene has CDR1 ENHRY and CDR2 SYGVKD. V was cut by 3 bases and J by 3 bases, with 3 bases left in between. The CDR3 consists of 12 residues.

The genes are TRBV28 and TRBJ2-3; 10 positions match TRBD2. The germline gives CDR1 MDHEN, CDR2 SYDVKM. V dropped 4 bases and J dropped 5; count of bases not matched to a gene: 12. The CDR3 sequence is 17 residues long. CDR3 in DNA: TGTGCCAGCAGTTACCTATTTCTAGCGGGAGTGATAGATACGCAGTATTTT. This sequence encodes CASSYLFLAGVIDTQYF.

CDR3 DNA: TGTGCCAGCCTCAAAGGGGACAGGGTAACCTATGGCTACACCTTC. It specifies CASLKGDRVTYGYTF. The chain employs TRBV2 and TRBJ1-2, with 9 positions matching TRBD1. The germline V gene has CDR1 SNHLY and CDR2 FYNNEI. Trimming cost V 8 bases and J 4 bases; bases outside gene matches: 11. This CDR3 region has 15 residues.

This rearrangement joins TRBV10-3 to TRBJ2-1; a weak D match, TRBD2 (6 bases). Trimming pared 7 bases from V and 1 base from J, leaving 14 bases between. CDR1 and CDR2 (germline): ENHRY, SYGVKD. This CDR3 is 15 amino acids long. The CDR3 loop is CAITKGEASYNEQFF. As DNA, the CDR3 is TGTGCCATCACCAAAGGGGAGGCGTCCTACAATGAGCAGTTCTTC.

The chain joins TRBV30 to TRBJ2-4; 7 positions match TRBD1. The V gene's germline CDR1 is GTSNPN and CDR2 SVGIG (reference sequence). The junction had 5 bases not matched to a gene; V was cut back by 3 bases and J by 3 bases. This CDR3 spans 14 amino acids. CDR3: CAWRIRDSKNIQYF. The CDR3 DNA reads as TGTGCCTGGAGAATCCGGGACAGCAAAAACATTCAGTACTTC.

The J gene is TRBJ1-2, the V gene TRBV6-5; D is possibly TRBD1 (6 bases). The CDR3 sequence is 14 residues long. Germline assignment: CDR1 MNHEY and CDR2 SVGAGI. Trimming stripped 6 bases from V and 6 bases from J, with 17 bases between. In nucleotides, the CDR3 is TGTGCCAGCAGGGGGGGGCGACGGGATGATGGCTACACCTTC. Amino acid sequence: CASRGGRRDDGYTF.

A remark on this clone: This is likely a read error, given that the CDR3 carries no conserved phenylalanine or tryptophan at its end. No DNA is shown, since the ends of the CDR3 on it are uncertain; the CDR3 is the one TCRdb lists. This chain connects TRBV5-1 to TRBJ1-2. The CDR3 has 13 residues if both end residues are counted. Germline loops: CDR1 SGHRS, CDR2 YFSETQ. The chain's CDR3 is CASSPGRITMATP.

The CDR3 nucleotides read TGTGCCAGTAGTATGGACAGCTCTGGGGCCAACGTCCTGACTTTC. As protein: CASSMDSSGANVLTF. The rearrangement joins TRBV19 to TRBJ2-6; tentative D call: TRBD1 (6 bases). CDR3 size: 15 residues. Germline CDR1 and CDR2: LNHDA and SQIVND (reference sequence). Trimming left V 3 bases short and J 0 bases short, with 6 bases between.

The chain is built from TRBV10-2 and TRBJ1-1; D gene uncertain. The CDR3 sequence is 13 residues long. V shed 7 bases and J shed 0 bases, with 9 bases lying between them. In germline, CDR1 is WSHSY, CDR2 SAAADI. The DNA for the CDR3 is TGCGCCAGCACCCTGACACTGAACACTGAAGCTTTCTTT. Protein: CASTLTLNTEAFF.

The chain couples TRBV4-1 to TRBJ1-4; 7 bases are a match to TRBD1. V lost 0 bases to trimming and J lost 6 bases; unmatched junction nucleotides: 19. This CDR3 contains 20 residues. From germline, CDR1 is MGHRA and CDR2 YSYEKL. This CDR3 is CASSQDNRGRAGRVDEKLFF. Here the CDR3 DNA reads TGCGCCAGCAGCCAAGATAACAGGGGTAGAGCCGGTAGGGTTGATGAAAAACTGTTTTTT.

This chain connects TRBV28 to TRBJ2-1; D is possibly TRBD2 (6 bases). CDR3 size: 15 residues. Germline assignment: CDR1 MDHEN and CDR2 SYDVKM. Trimming stripped 9 bases from V and 2 bases from J, with 17 bases between. CDR3 in amino acids: CASCWGRSAYNEQFF. In DNA, the CDR3 is TGTGCCAGTTGTTGGGGGAGGTCCGCCTACAATGAGCAGTTCTTC.

This sequence joins TRBV7-6 and TRBJ2-7, with 10 bases identical to TRBD1. This CDR3 is built from 14 residues. The trim removed 3 bases at V and 6 bases at J, leaving 5 bases unmatched. Germline V gene data show CDR1 as SGHVS and CDR2 as FNYEAQ. The CDR3 coding sequence is TGTGCCAGCAGCTTGACAGGGGGCCCGTCCGAGCAGTACTTC. Amino acid sequence: CASSLTGGPSEQYF.

The rearrangement joins TRBV4-2 to TRBJ2-5; the match to TRBD2 covers 11 bases. Per germline, CDR1 LGHNA and CDR2 YNFKEQ. The CDR3 loop spans 16 amino acids. After removal of 0 bases from V and 4 bases from J, the junction contained 4 bases not matched to a gene. The CDR3 DNA is TGTGCCAGCAGCCAAGATCCCACTAGCGGGAGAGAGACCCAGTACTTC. Encoded protein: CASSQDPTSGRETQYF.

This clone was seen only a few times. The chain is built from TRBV27 and TRBJ2-7; D gene unclear. Germline CDR1 and CDR2: MNHEY and SMNVEV (reference sequence). The CDR3 is 11 amino acids. The ends were cut back, 4 bases at V and 3 bases at J, with 4 bases in the middle. CDR3 residues: CASSSHYEQYF. The DNA for the CDR3 is TGTGCCAGCAGTTCCCACTACGAGCAGTACTTC.

The rearrangement uses TRBV7-2 and TRBJ2-1; TRBD1 is a possible D gene (5 bases). The germline V gene encodes CDR1 SGHTA and CDR2 FQGNSA. Trimming cost V 1 base and J 7 bases, with 14 bases left between them. The CDR3 sequence is 15 residues long. In DNA form, the CDR3 reads TGTGCCAGCAGCTTAGGGGGCTCTCGGAAGAATGAGCAGTTCTTC. Translating gives CASSLGGSRKNEQFF. The full variable domain, with the rest looked up from reference TRBV7-2 and TRBJ2-1, is GAGVSQSPSNKVTEKGKDVELRCDPISGHTALYWYRQSLGQGLEFLIYFQGNSAPDKSGLPSDRFSAERTGGSVSTLTIQRTQQEDSAVYLCASSLGGSRKNEQFFGPGTRLTVL.

The chain has TRBV5-1 and TRBJ1-2; D perhaps matches TRBD1 (6 bases). The germline CDR1 and CDR2 sequences are SGHRS and YFSETQ. With 3 bases removed from V and 6 bases from J, the gap between germline ends came to 15 bases. The CDR3 runs 14 residues. In DNA, the CDR3 is TGCGCCAGCAGCTACTACAGGGAGAAGGATGGCTACACCTTC. Translating gives CASSYYREKDGYTF.

This clone was seen just once. V and J are TRBV3-1 (or the pseudogene TRBV3-2) and TRBJ2-7, with a tentative D call TRBD1 (5 bases). The CDR3 runs 12 residues. CDR1 LGHDT and CDR2 YNNKEL come from the germline V gene (reference sequence). V lost 3 bases and J 6 bases, leaving 9 bases between the germline ends. The CDR3 region is CASSQAGLEQYF. DNA for the CDR3: TGTGCCAGCAGCCAGGCAGGGCTCGAGCAGTACTTC.

The chain recombines TRBV5-1 with TRBJ2-2, with TRBD2 identical over 10 bases. V was clipped by 3 bases and J by 1 base; unmatched bases: 3. Germline CDR1 is SGHRS and CDR2 is YFSETQ. This CDR3 contains 16 residues. CDR3 coding DNA: TGCGCCAGCAGCTCGAGACTAGCGGGGAACACCGGGGAGCTGTTTTTT. It encodes CASSSRLAGNTGELFF.

The V call is TRBV3-1 (or the pseudogene TRBV3-2), the J call TRBJ1-6, with 7 bases aligning to TRBD1. This CDR3 spans 14 amino acids. Per germline, CDR1 LGHDT and CDR2 YNNKEL (reference sequence). Unmatched junction bases numbered 6, after V lost 5 bases and J lost 8 bases. The CDR3 DNA follows: TGTGCCAGCAGCTACGACAGGGTTTATTCACCCCTCCACTTT. Protein: CASSYDRVYSPLHF.

V is TRBV10-3 and J is TRBJ1-1; possible D gene TRBD1, 6 bases. V was trimmed by 5 bases and J by 5 bases, leaving 12 bases between them. Germline loops: CDR1 ENHRY, CDR2 SYGVKD. CDR3 size: 13 residues. The CDR3 is CAISSDSGTEAFF. The CDR3 nucleotides read TGTGCCATCAGTTCGGACAGTGGAACTGAAGCTTTCTTT.

The CDR3 loop reads CASSTTRGGQYLETQYF. The CDR3 DNA reads as TGTGCCAGCAGCACTACCCGGGGGGGCCAGTATTTAGAGACCCAGTACTTC. V and J are TRBV27 and TRBJ2-5; 8 bases align to TRBD2. J lost 4 bases, V lost 6 bases, and 16 bases had no gene match. This CDR3 region has 17 residues. Germline loops: CDR1 MNHEY, CDR2 SMNVEV (reference sequence).

This chain connects TRBV7-2 to TRBJ2-7; TRBD2 aligns across 7 bases. The trim removed 4 bases at V and 1 base at J, leaving 7 bases unmatched. Germline CDR1 and CDR2: SGHTA and FQGNSA. The CDR3 has 15 residues. CDR3 loop: CASSSGLVGSYEQYF. CDR3 sequence (DNA): TGTGCCAGCAGCTCAGGACTAGTAGGATCCTACGAGCAGTACTTC.

This clone was counted once. The chain has TRBV6-5 and TRBJ1-4, with TRBD1 matching 10 bases. The CDR3 length is 15 residues. The J segment lost 7 bases and the V segment lost 5 bases, leaving 7 bases of the junction unmatched. Germline loops: CDR1 MNHEY, CDR2 SVGAGI. The DNA for the CDR3 is TGTGCCAGCAGTAGGGACAGGGGCAGGAGTGAAAAACTGTTTTTT. It encodes CASSRDRGRSEKLFF.

This sequence joins TRBV19 and TRBJ2-1; the match to TRBD2 covers 13 bases. CDR1 and CDR2 (germline): LNHDA, SQIVND (reference sequence). V lost 8 bases and J lost 1; bases outside the gene matches: 8. This CDR3 has 17 residues. Here the CDR3 reads CASHTSGRAGSYNEQFF. The CDR3 DNA is TGTGCCAGTCATACTAGCGGGAGGGCCGGGTCCTACAATGAGCAGTTCTTC.

The chain has TRBV6-5 and TRBJ1-4; 7 nucleotides agree with TRBD1. In germline, CDR1 is MNHEY, CDR2 SVGAGI. The CDR3 contains 13 residues. V trimming: 8 bases; J trimming: 3 bases; junction bases outside the gene matches: 3. The CDR3 bases are TGTGCCAGCCTGACAGGGCCTAATGAAAAACTGTTTTTT. Protein sequence: CASLTGPNEKLFF.

The chain joins TRBV19 to TRBJ1-4; D might be TRBD1 (6 bases). The germline CDR1 and CDR2 sequences are LNHDA and SQIVND (reference sequence). The CDR3 is 19 amino acids. Trimming took 3 bases from V and 2 from J, leaving 22 bases between them. The chain's CDR3 is CASSMAKGGAGPTNEKLFF. The CDR3 DNA reads TGTGCCAGTAGTATGGCGAAAGGGGGTGCAGGCCCCACTAATGAAAAACTGTTTTTT.

The V gene is TRBV19, the J gene TRBJ2-2; TRBD1 might be the D (5 bases). The germline V and J ends were trimmed by 3 bases and 0 bases, with 8 bases remaining between them. CDR3 length: 15 amino acids. The germline CDR1 and CDR2 sequences are LNHDA and SQIVND (reference sequence). CDR3 sequence reads: CASSMTVTNTGELFF. CDR3 in DNA: TGTGCCAGTAGTATGACAGTCACGAACACCGGGGAGCTGTTTTTT.

The chain employs TRBV18 and TRBJ1-6; 8 bases are shared with TRBD1. The CDR3 contains 15 residues. Germline CDR1 and CDR2: KGHSH and LQKENI. J was trimmed by 7 bases and V by 4 bases; bases with no gene match: 6. The CDR3 is CASSQGQVLNSPLHF. CDR3 DNA sequence: TGTGCCAGCTCACAGGGACAGGTTTTGAATTCACCCCTCCACTTT.

The chain couples TRBV5-6 to TRBJ1-5; D is perhaps TRBD1 (5 bases). Deletions cut 5 bases from V and 6 bases from J, with 15 bases between. The length of the CDR3 is 14 residues. CDR1 and CDR2 from the germline V gene are SGHDT and YYEEEE. CDR3 amino acids: CASSYGRVGQPQHF. DNA of the CDR3: TGTGCCAGCAGTTACGGCAGGGTGGGTCAGCCCCAGCATTTT.

The genes are TRBV28 and TRBJ2-1, with 10 positions matching TRBD2. Per germline, CDR1 MDHEN and CDR2 SYDVKM. J gave up 2 bases and V 10 bases, and 5 bases lay outside the gene matches. The CDR3 covers 14 residues. This chain's CDR3 is CATDLAGAYNEQFF. The DNA of the CDR3 is TGTGCCACCGATCTAGCGGGAGCCTACAATGAGCAGTTCTTC.

The chain is built from TRBV28 and TRBJ1-6; weak D call: TRBD1 (5 bases). In germline, CDR1 is MDHEN, CDR2 SYDVKM. Trimming removed 1 base from V and 10 bases from J, with 17 bases in between. The CDR3 runs to 16 residues. The CDR3 loop is CASSLLQGQGKSPLHF. CDR3 bases: TGTGCCAGCAGTTTATTGCAGGGCCAAGGAAAGTCACCCCTCCACTTT.